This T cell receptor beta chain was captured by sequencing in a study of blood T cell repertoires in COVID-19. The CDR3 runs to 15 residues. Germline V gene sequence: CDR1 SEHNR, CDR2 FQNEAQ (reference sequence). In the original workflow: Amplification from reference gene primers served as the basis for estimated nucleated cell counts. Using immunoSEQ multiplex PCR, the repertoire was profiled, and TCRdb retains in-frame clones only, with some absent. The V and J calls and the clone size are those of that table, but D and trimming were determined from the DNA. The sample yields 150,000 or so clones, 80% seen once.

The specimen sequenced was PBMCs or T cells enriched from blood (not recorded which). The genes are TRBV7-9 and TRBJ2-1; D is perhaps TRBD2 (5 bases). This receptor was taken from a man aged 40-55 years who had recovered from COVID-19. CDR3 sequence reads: CVQVDFKSTYNEQFF. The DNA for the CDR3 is TGTGTTCAGGTGGACTTTAAGAGCACCTACAATGAGCAGTTCTTC.